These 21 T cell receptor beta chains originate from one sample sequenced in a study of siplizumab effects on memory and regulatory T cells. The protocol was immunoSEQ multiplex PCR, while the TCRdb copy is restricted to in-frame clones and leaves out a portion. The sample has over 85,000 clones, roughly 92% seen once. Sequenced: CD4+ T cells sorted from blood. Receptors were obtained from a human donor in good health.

The CDR3 sequence is CASSEGTSGARWEQYF. The CDR3 DNA reads TGTGCCAGCAGCGAGGGGACTAGCGGGGCTCGGTGGGAGCAGTACTTC. V is TRBV5-4 and J is TRBJ2-7; 13 bases are a match to TRBD2. CDR3 length equals 16 residues. V lost 4 bases, J lost 7 bases, and 11 bases stayed unmatched. CDR1 and CDR2 from the germline V gene are SGHNT and YYREEE (reference sequence).

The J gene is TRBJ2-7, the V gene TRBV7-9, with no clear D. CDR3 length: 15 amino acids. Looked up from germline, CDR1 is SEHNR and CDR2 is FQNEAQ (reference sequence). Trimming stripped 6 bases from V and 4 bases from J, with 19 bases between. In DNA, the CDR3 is TGTGCCAGCAGACCCCCCCCAACAGCGACTTACGAGCAGTACTTC. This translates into CASRPPPTATYEQYF.

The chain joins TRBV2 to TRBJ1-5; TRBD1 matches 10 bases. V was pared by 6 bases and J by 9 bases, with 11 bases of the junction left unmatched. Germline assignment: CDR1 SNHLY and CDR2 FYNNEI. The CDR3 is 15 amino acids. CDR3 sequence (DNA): TGTGCCAGCAGAGGGACAGGGACAGGGGCCGGGCCCCAGCATTTT. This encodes CASRGTGTGAGPQHF.

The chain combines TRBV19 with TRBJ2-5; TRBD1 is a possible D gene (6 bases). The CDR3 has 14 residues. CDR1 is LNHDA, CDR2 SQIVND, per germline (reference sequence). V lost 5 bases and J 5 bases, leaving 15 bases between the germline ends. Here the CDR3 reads CASSAVGGEETQYF. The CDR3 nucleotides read TGTGCCAGTAGTGCCGTAGGGGGAGAGGAGACCCAGTACTTC.

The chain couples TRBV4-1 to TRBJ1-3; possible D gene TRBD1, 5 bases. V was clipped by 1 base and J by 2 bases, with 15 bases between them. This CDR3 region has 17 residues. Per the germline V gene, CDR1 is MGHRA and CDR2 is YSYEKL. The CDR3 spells CASSQVTGGRTGNTIYF. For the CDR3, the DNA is TGCGCCAGCAGCCAAGTTACAGGCGGGAGGACTGGAAACACCATATATTTT.

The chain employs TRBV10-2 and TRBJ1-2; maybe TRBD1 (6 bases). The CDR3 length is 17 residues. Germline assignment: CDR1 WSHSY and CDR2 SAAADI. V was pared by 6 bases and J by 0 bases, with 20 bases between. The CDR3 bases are TGCGCCAGCAGGACAGGAGGCTTGGCAGGGACTAACTATGGCTACACCTTC. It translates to CASRTGGLAGTNYGYTF.

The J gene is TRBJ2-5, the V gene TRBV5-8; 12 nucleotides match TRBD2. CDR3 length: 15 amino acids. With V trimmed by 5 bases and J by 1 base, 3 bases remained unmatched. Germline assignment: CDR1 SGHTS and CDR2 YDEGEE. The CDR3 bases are TGTGCCAGCAGTCGGGGACTAGCGGGCCAAGAGACCCAGTACTTC. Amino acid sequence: CASSRGLAGQETQYF.

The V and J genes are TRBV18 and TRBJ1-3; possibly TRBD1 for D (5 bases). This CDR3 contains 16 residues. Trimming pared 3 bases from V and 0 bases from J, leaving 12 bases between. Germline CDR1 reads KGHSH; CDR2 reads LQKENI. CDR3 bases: TGTGCCAGCTCACCGGGACGGGTTAGCTCTGGAAACACCATATATTTT. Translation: CASSPGRVSSGNTIYF.

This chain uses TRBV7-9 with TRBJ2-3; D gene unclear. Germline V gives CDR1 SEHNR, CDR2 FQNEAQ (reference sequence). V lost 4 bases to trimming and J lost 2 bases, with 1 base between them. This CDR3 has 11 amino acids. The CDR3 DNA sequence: TGTGCCAGCAGCTACACAGATACGCAGTATTTT. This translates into CASSYTDTQYF.

CDR3 in amino acids: CAIKGEVTYGYTF. CDR3 bases: TGTGCCATCAAAGGCGAGGTTACCTATGGCTACACCTTC. V and J are TRBV10-3 and TRBJ1-2; D remains ambiguous. The CDR3 consists of 13 residues. The V gene lost 7 bases and the J gene lost 4 bases, with 13 bases spanning the gap. CDR1 is ENHRY, CDR2 SYGVKD, per germline.

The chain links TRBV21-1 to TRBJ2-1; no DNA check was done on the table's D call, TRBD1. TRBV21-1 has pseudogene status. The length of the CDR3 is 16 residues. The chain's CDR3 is CASSKDWAGAYNEQFF. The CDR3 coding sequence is TGTGCCAGCAGCAAAGATTGGGCAGGGGCCTACAATGAGCAGTTCTTC.

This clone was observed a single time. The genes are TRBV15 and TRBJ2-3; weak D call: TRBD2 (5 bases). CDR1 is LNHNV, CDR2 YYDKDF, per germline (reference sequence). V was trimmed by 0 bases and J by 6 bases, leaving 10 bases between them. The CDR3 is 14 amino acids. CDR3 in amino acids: CATSRDVSGDTQYF. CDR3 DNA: TGTGCCACCAGCAGAGACGTCAGCGGTGATACGCAGTATTTT.

CDR3 nucleotide sequence: TGCGCCAGCAGCTTGGTAATGGGGGGGACTCCCGAGCAGTTCTTC. This codes for CASSLVMGGTPEQFF. This chain joins TRBV5-1 and TRBJ2-1, with TRBD2 identical over 7 bases. CDR3 length equals 15 residues. J lost 10 bases, V lost 0 bases, and 10 bases had no gene match. Per the germline V gene, CDR1 is SGHRS and CDR2 is YFSETQ. Together with reference TRBV5-1 and TRBJ2-1, the CDR3 gives the full variable domain: KAGVTQTPRYLIKTRGQQVTLSCSPISGHRSVSWYQQTPGQGLQFLFEYFSETQRNKGNFPGRFSGRQFSNSRSEMNVSTLELGDSALYLCASSLVMGGTPEQFFGPGTRLTVL.

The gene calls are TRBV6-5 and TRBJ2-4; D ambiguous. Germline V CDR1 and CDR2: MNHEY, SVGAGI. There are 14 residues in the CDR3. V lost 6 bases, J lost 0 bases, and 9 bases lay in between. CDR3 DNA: TGTGCCAGCAGAAAGGGTGAAGCCAAAAACATTCAGTACTTC. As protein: CASRKGEAKNIQYF.

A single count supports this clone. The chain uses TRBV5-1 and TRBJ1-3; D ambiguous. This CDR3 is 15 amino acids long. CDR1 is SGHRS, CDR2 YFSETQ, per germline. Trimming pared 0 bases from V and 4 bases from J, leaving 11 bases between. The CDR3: CASSLEASKGNTIYF. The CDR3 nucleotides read TGCGCCAGCAGCTTGGAGGCGTCGAAAGGAAACACCATATATTTT.

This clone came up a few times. The CDR3 DNA reads TGTGCCAGTAGCGCGGGCCGGATAAGAGGGCGATTAGCCAAAAACATTCAGTACTTC. Encoded protein: CASSAGRIRGRLAKNIQYF. V is TRBV19 and J is TRBJ2-4; D may be TRBD2 (5 bases). The V end lost 6 bases, the J end lost 0 bases, and 24 bases lay between the germline ends. Germline V gives CDR1 LNHDA, CDR2 SQIVND (reference sequence). This CDR3 has 19 amino acids.

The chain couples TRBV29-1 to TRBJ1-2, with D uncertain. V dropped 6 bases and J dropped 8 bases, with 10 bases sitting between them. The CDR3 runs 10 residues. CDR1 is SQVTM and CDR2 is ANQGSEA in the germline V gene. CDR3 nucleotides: TGCAGCGTGGAGGTGGGGGGCTACACCTTC. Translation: CSVEVGGYTF.

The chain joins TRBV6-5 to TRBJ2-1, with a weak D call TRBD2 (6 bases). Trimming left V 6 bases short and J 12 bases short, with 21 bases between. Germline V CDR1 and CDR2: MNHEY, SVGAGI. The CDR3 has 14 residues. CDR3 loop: CASRPAISGLGQFF. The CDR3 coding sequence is TGTGCCAGCAGACCGGCGATTAGCGGTCTAGGGCAGTTCTTC.

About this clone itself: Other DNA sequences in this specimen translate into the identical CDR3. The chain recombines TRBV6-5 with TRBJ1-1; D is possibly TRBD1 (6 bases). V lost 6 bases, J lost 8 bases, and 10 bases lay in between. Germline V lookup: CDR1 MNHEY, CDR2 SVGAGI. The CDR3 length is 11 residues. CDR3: CASRRGTEAFF. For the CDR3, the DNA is TGTGCCAGCAGGAGAGGGACAGAAGCTTTCTTT.

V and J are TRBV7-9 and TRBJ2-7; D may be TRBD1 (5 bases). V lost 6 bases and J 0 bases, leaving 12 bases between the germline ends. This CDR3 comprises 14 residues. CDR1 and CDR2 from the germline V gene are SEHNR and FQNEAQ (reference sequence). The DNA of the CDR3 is TGTGCCAGCAGTATCGCAGGGTCCTCCTACGAGCAGTACTTC. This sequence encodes CASSIAGSSYEQYF. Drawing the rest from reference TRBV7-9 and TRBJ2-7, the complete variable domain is DTGVSQNPRHKITKRGQNVTFRCDPISEHNRLYWYRQTLGQGPEFLTYFQNEAQLEKSRLLSDRFSAERPKGSFSTLEIQRTEQGDSAMYLCASSIAGSSYEQYFGPGTRLTVT.

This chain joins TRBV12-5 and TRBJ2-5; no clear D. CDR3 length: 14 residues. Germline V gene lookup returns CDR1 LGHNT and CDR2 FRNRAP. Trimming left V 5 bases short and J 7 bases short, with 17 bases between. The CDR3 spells CASGTDGGLGTQYF. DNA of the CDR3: TGTGCTAGTGGTACTGATGGCGGCTTGGGGACCCAGTACTTC.